This T cell receptor beta chain was profiled in a study of T cell responses to AZD1222 COVID-19 vaccine (dated by TCRdb to the early 2020s). Looking at the study overall: TCR sequencing was performed for more than 230 trial participants, of whom roughly 200 were given two doses of AZD1222 and approximately 25 were given two doses of MenACWY control vaccine. Enrollment into the trials was organized by age into subgroups of 18-55, 56-69 and 70-plus years, and those subgroups contained roughly 150, 30 and 60 TCR-sequenced participants, respectively. Results the study describes overall, beyond this receptor: After two AZD1222 doses, both the breadth and the depth of spike-specific TCRs were significantly higher than at day 0 and than in MenACWY recipients. Reportedly, close to half of the unique spike-specific TCRs recognized epitopes lying outside the regions that are mutated in the B.1.351 and B.1.1.7 variants. Vaccine-associated CD4 TCRs spanned the whole spike protein, with dominant responses in regions 160-218 and 743-854. No day 14 peak-response samples were available, so repertoires were characterized only after the peak T cell response. The 56-69-year group was small, and its depth increase did not reach significance, likely because of low power. Only five to seven AZD1222 recipients were SARS-CoV-2 seropositive at baseline, limiting conclusions about previously exposed vaccinees. Participants were mostly white British and included more females than males, and it was suggested by the authors that clonal diversity may have been underestimated.

The time point label of this sample denotes: about 28 days (+/-7) after the second vaccine dose. This specimen's treatment or condition label, interpreted: meningococcal conjugate vaccine given as trial control. Vaccinee samples came from UK trials COV001 and COV002, including a single-blind randomized controlled phase 2/3 trial of AZD1222 (ChAdOx1 nCoV-19) in healthy adults. For TCRbeta chain sequencing, PBMC samples were collected from trial participants at day 0 and at day 28 after the second dose. Notes on this clone: The clone's antigen remains unknown. No much larger clone exists at a distance of one base, and base qualities are not known.

The trim is 6 bases for V and 3 bases for J, with a gap of 17 bases between the germline ends. The CDR3 holds 15 amino acids from the cysteine to the phenylalanine. The kept DNA is CDR3 alone, 45 bases in frame from the first base. Looking up the germline V gene yields CDR1 MNHEY and CDR2 SVGAGI. The CDR3 regions of human TCRbeta chains were subjected to immunosequencing. Per the source publication's procedure: TCRs in the repertoires were compared against a reference library of SARS-CoV-2-specific TCRs that had been generated with the MIRA antigen-specificity platform. Breadth was defined as the fraction of unique TCRs that were SARS-CoV-2-associated. Depth was defined as the fraction of total T cells that were SARS-CoV-2-associated. Each spike-specific TCR was assigned to its reactive spike region and to a CD4 or CD8 class using the MIRA data. Log10-transformed breadth and depth values were compared by one-way ANOVA with Sidak's multiple comparisons tests. Entries here come from immuneACCESS through TCRdb and include only in-frame sequences with V and J called. Some clones fail to appear in such tables; in the studies checked, an unresolved V gene covers under half of the shortfall, and the cause of the remainder is unknown. The DNA was the basis for D and trimming; V, J and clone size are from that table. The sample has about 170,000 clones on record, 85% to 90% of them singletons. The ten largest clones capture about 4.3% of the sample.

The input for sequencing was peripheral blood, taken 28 days after the second dose of the MenACWY control vaccine. The receptor's source is an adult who received the MenACWY meningococcal vaccine as a control. Recombination connected TRBV6-5 to TRBJ1-1; the D gene is perhaps TRBD1, on 5 matching bases. The CDR3 region reads CASSHPAGGDTEAFF. DNA sequence: TGTGCCAGCAGCCACCCCGCGGGGGGGGACACTGAAGCTTTCTTT.